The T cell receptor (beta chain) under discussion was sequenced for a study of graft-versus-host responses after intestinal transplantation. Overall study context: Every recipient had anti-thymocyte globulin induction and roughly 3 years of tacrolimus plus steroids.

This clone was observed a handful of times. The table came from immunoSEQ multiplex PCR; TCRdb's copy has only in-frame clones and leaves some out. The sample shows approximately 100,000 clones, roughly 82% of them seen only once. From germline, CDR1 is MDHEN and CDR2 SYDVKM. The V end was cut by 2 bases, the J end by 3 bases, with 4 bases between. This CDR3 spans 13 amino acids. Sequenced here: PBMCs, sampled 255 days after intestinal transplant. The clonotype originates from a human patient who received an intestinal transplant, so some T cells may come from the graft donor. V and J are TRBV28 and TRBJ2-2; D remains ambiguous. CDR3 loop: CASSLSHTGELFF. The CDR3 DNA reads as TGTGCCAGCAGTTTAAGTCACACCGGGGAGCTGTTTTTT.